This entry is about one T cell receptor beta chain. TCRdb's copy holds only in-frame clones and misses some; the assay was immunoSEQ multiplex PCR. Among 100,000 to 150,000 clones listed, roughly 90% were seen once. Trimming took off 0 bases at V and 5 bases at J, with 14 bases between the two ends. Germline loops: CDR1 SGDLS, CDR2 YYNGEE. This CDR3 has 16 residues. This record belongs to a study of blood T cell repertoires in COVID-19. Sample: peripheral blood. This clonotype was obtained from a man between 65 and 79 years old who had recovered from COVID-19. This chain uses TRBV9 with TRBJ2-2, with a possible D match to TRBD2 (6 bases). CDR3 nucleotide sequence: TGTGCCAGCAGCGTAGAAATAGGACTAAATACCGGGGAGCTGTTTTTT. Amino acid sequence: CASSVEIGLNTGELFF. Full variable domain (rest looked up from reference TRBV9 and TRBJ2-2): DSGVTQTPKHLITATGQRVTLRCSPRSGDLSVYWYQQSLDQGLQFLIQYYNGEERAKGNILERFSAQQFPDLHSELNLSSLELGDSALYFCASSVEIGLNTGELFFGEGSRLTVL.